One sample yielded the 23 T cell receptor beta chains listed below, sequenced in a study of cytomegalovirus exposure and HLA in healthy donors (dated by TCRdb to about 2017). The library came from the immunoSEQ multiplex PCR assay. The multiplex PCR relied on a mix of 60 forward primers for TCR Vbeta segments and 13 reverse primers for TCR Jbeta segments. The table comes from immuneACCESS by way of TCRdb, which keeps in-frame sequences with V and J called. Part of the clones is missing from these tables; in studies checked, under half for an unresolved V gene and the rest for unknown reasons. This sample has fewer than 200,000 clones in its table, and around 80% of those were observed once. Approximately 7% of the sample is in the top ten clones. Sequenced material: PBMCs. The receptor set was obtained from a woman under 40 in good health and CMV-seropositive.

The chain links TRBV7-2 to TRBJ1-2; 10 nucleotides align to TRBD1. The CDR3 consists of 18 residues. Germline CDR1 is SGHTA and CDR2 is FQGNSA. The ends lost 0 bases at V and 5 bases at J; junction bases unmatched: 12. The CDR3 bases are TGTGCCAGCAGCTTAGCGTTCAGCCCGGGACAGGGGAAATATGGCTACACCTTC. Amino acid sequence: CASSLAFSPGQGKYGYTF.

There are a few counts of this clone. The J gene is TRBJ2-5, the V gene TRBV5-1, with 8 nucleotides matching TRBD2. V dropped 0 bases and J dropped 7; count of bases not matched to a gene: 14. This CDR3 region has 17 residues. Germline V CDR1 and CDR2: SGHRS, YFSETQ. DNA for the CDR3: TGCGCCAGCAGCTTGGGTCTGGCGGGGGGCCCCCTCGCGACCCAGTACTTC. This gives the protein CASSLGLAGGPLATQYF.

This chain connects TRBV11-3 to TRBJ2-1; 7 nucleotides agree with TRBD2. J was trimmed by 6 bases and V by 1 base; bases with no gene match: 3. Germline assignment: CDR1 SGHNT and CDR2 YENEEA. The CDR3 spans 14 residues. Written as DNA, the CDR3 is TGTGCCAGCAGCTTAGCCGAGCGGGGCAATGAGCAGTTCTTC. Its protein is CASSLAERGNEQFF.

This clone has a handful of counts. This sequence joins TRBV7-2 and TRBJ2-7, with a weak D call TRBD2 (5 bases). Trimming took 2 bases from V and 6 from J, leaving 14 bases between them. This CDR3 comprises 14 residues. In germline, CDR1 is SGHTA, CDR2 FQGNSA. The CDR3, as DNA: TGTGCCAGCAGCTTAAGCGGCACCCTAGGCGAGCAGTACTTC. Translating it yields CASSLSGTLGEQYF. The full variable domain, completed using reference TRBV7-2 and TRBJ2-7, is GAGVSQSPSNKVTEKGKDVELRCDPISGHTALYWYRQSLGQGLEFLIYFQGNSAPDKSGLPSDRFSAERTGGSVSTLTIQRTQQEDSAVYLCASSLSGTLGEQYFGPGTRLTVT.

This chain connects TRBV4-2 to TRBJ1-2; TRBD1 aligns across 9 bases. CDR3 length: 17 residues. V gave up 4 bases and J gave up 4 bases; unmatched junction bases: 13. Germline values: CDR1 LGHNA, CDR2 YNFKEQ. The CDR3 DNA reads TGTGCCAGCAGCCCTACCCCGGGACAGGGTGGAGGCTATGGCTACACCTTC. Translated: CASSPTPGQGGGYGYTF.

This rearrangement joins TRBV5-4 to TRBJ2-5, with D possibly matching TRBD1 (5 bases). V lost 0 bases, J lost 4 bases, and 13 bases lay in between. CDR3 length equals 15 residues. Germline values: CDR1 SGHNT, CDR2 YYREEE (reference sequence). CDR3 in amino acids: CASSLVPGIGETQYF. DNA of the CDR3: TGTGCCAGCAGCTTGGTCCCAGGGATAGGAGAGACCCAGTACTTC.

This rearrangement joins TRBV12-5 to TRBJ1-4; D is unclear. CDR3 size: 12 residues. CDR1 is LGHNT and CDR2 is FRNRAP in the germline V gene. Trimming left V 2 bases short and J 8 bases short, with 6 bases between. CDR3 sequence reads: CASGLFGEKLFF. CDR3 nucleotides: TGTGCTAGTGGTTTGTTCGGGGAAAAACTGTTTTTT.

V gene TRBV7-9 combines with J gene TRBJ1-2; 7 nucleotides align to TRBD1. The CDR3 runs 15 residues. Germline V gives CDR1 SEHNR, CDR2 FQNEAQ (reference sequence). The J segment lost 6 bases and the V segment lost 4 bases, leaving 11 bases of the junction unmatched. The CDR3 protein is CASSSTRGPVNGYTF. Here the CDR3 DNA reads TGTGCCAGCAGCTCTACTAGGGGGCCGGTTAATGGCTACACCTTC.

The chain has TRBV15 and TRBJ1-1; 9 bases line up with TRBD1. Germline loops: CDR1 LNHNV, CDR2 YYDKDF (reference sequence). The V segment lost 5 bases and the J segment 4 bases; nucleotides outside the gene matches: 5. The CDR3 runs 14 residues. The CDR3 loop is CATSGTGKSTEAFF. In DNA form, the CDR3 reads TGTGCCACCAGCGGGACAGGGAAGAGCACTGAAGCTTTCTTT.

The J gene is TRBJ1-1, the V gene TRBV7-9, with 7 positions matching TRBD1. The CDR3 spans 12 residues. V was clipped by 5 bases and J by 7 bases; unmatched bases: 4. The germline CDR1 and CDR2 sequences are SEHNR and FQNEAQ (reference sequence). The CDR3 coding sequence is TGTGCCAGCAGCCGTACAGGGGTTGAAGCTTTCTTT. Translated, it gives CASSRTGVEAFF.

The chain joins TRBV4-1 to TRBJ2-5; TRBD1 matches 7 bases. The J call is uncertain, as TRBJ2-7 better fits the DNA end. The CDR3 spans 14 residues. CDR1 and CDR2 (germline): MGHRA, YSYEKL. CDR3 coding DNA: TGCGCCAGCAGCGGACAGGTTATTTCCTACGAGCAGTACTTC. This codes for CASSGQVISYEQYF.

The CDR3 loop is CASSVGQGAYEQYF. DNA for the CDR3: TGTGCCAGCAGCGTAGGACAGGGGGCCTACGAGCAGTACTTC. The gene calls are TRBV9 and TRBJ2-5; 9 bases agree with TRBD1. The DNA end favors TRBJ2-7, so the J call may be wrong. The CDR3 is 14 residues long. CDR1 and CDR2 (germline): SGDLS, YYNGEE.

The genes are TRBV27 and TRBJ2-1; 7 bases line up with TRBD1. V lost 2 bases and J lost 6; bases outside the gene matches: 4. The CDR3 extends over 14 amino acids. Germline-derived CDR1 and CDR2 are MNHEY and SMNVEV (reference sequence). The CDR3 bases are TGTGCCAGCAGTTTAGGGGGACAGCCCAATGAGCAGTTCTTC. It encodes CASSLGGQPNEQFF.

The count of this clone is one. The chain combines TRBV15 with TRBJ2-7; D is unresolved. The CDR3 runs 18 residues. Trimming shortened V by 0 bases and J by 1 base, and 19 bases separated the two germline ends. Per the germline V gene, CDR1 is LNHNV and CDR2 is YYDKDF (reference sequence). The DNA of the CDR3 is TGTGCCACCAGCAGAGATCCCCGCAGGCATGACGCATCCTACGAGCAGTACTTC. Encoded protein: CATSRDPRRHDASYEQYF.

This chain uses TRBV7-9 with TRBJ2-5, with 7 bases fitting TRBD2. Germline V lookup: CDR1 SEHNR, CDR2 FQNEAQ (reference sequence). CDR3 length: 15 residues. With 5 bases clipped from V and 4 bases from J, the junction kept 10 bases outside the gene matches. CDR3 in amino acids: CASSEPGLLLETQYF. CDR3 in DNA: TGTGCCAGCAGCGAACCGGGACTACTCTTAGAGACCCAGTACTTC.

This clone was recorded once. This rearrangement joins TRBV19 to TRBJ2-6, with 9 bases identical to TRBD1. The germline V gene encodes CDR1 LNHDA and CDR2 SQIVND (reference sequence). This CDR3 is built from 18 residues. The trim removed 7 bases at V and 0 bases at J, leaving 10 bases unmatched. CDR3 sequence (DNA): TGTGCCAGTACTGTAACAGGGGGCCGGAGCTCTGGGGCCAACGTCCTGACTTTC. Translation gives CASTVTGGRSSGANVLTF.

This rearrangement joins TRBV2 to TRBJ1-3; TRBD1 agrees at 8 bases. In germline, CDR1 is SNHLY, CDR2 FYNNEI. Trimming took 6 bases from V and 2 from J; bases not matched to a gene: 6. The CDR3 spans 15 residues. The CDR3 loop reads CASRATGGAGNTIYF. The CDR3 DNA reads TGTGCCAGCAGGGCAACAGGGGGAGCTGGAAACACCATATATTTT.

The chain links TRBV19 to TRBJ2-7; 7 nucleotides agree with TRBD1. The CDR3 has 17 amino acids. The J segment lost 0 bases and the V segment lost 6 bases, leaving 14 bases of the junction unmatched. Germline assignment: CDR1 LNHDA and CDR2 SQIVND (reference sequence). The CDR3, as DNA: TGTGCCAGTAGCCCGATTCGGACGACAGGGATCTCCTACGAGCAGTACTTC. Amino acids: CASSPIRTTGISYEQYF.

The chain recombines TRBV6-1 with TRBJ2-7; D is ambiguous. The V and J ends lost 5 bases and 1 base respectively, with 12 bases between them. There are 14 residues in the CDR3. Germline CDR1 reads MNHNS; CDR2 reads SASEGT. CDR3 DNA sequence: TGTGCCAGCAGTCAGACAATCCCTTCCTACGAGCAGTACTTC. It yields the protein CASSQTIPSYEQYF.

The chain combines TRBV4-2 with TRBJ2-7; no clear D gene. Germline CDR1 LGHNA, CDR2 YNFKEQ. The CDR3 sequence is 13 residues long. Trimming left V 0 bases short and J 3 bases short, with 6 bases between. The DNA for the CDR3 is TGTGCCAGCAGCCAAGATTTGAGCTACGAGCAGTACTTC. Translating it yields CASSQDLSYEQYF.

CDR3 nucleotides: TGTGCCATCAAGGAGAAAAGCACAGATACGCAGTATTTT. Its protein is CAIKEKSTDTQYF. J is TRBJ2-3 and V is TRBV10-3; D not certain. The CDR3 covers 13 residues. The V gene's germline CDR1 is ENHRY and CDR2 SYGVKD. V dropped 7 bases and J dropped 0 bases, with 8 bases sitting between them.

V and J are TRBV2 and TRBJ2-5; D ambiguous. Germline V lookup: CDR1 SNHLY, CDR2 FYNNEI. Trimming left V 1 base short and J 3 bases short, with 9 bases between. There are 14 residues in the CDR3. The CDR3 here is CASSEDAAKETQYF. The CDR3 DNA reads TGTGCCAGCAGTGAAGATGCGGCTAAAGAGACCCAGTACTTC.

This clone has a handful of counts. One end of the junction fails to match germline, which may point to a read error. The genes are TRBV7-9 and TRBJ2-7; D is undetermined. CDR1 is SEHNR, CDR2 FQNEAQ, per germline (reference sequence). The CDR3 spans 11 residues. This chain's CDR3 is CSSSLRYEQYF. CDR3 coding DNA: TGTTCCAGCAGCTTACGCTACGAGCAGTACTTC.